The 18 T cell receptor beta chains below come from one sample, sequenced in a study of cytomegalovirus exposure and HLA in healthy donors. The repertoire was sequenced with immunoSEQ multiplex PCR; TCRdb's copy has only in-frame clones and lacks some. The table records about 160,000 clones, roughly 96% of them present only once. Input material: PBMCs. Source of these receptors: a woman aged 18-35 years in good health and CMV-seronegative.

The chain recombines TRBV15 with TRBJ2-3, with TRBD1 matching over 8 bases. CDR3 length equals 15 residues. Trimming cost V 3 bases and J 2 bases; bases outside gene matches: 4. Germline values: CDR1 LNHNV, CDR2 YYDKDF (reference sequence). The CDR3 sequence: CATSRGQDLTDTQYF. The DNA for the CDR3 is TGTGCCACCAGCAGGGGACAGGACCTCACAGATACGCAGTATTTT.

V and J are TRBV6-5 and TRBJ1-1, with TRBD1 as a possible D gene (6 bases). CDR1 and CDR2 (germline): MNHEY, SVGAGI. With 0 bases removed from V and 2 bases from J, the gap between germline ends came to 7 bases. There are 14 residues in the CDR3. CDR3 DNA: TGTGCCAGCAGTTACTCGGGACATAACACTGAAGCTTTCTTT. Amino acids: CASSYSGHNTEAFF.

J is TRBJ2-7 and V is TRBV7-9; 7 bases agree with TRBD2. This CDR3 comprises 17 residues. After removal of 5 bases from V and 2 bases from J, the junction contained 15 bases not matched to a gene. From germline, CDR1 is SEHNR and CDR2 FQNEAQ (reference sequence). As DNA, the CDR3 is TGTGCCAGCAGCCCTATTGCCGGCCAGCGGGGAACCTACGAGCAGTACTTC. This translates into CASSPIAGQRGTYEQYF.

The V and J genes are TRBV4-3 and TRBJ1-5; D is unclear. CDR1 and CDR2 from the germline V gene are LGHNA and YSLEER. V was pared by 0 bases and J by 2 bases, with 8 bases between. The CDR3 length is 15 residues. CDR3 region: CASSQEGGGNQPQHF. The CDR3 DNA is TGCGCCAGCAGCCAAGAAGGCGGTGGCAATCAGCCCCAGCATTTT.

The chain recombines TRBV5-1 with TRBJ2-1; a weak D match, TRBD2 (7 bases). Looked up from germline, CDR1 is SGHRS and CDR2 is YFSETQ. V was clipped by 0 bases and J by 7 bases, with 14 bases between them. CDR3 size: 15 residues. CDR3 residues: CASSLVGGAGNEQFF. CDR3 coding DNA: TGCGCCAGCAGCTTGGTGGGGGGGGCAGGGAATGAGCAGTTCTTC.

V gene TRBV9 combines with J gene TRBJ2-1; TRBD1 matches at 8 bases. Germline-derived CDR1 and CDR2 are SGDLS and YYNGEE. V lost 1 base and J lost 8; bases outside the gene matches: 11. This CDR3 is 16 amino acids long. CDR3 in amino acids: CASSVLGQGSIYEQFF. CDR3 bases: TGTGCCAGCAGCGTATTAGGACAGGGTTCAATTTATGAGCAGTTCTTC.

The genes are TRBV29-1 and TRBJ1-1; perhaps TRBD1 as D (6 bases). Germline V gene sequence: CDR1 SQVTM, CDR2 ANQGSEA. The CDR3 contains 16 residues. V was trimmed by 0 bases and J by 1 base, leaving 15 bases between them. This chain's CDR3 is CSVEDPFGRGNTEAFF. CDR3 nucleotides: TGCAGCGTTGAAGATCCCTTTGGCAGGGGGAACACTGAAGCTTTCTTT.

The DNA for the CDR3 is TGTGCCAGCAGCTTCGGGACTAGCGGGTCGGGAAACAATGAGCAGTTCTTC. Translated: CASSFGTSGSGNNEQFF. V and J are TRBV9 and TRBJ2-1; 12 nucleotides align to TRBD2. CDR3 length equals 17 residues. The J segment lost 5 bases and the V segment lost 4 bases, leaving 10 bases of the junction unmatched. Germline CDR1 and CDR2: SGDLS and YYNGEE. Full variable domain (outside the CDR3, taken from reference TRBV9 and TRBJ2-1): DSGVTQTPKHLITATGQRVTLRCSPRSGDLSVYWYQQSLDQGLQFLIQYYNGEERAKGNILERFSAQQFPDLHSELNLSSLELGDSALYFCASSFGTSGSGNNEQFFGPGTRLTVL.

This chain joins TRBV30 and TRBJ1-5, with TRBD1 identical over 9 bases. Germline loops: CDR1 GTSNPN, CDR2 SVGIG (reference sequence). After removal of 5 bases from V and 0 bases from J, the junction contained 11 bases not matched to a gene. The CDR3 is 17 residues long. The chain's CDR3 is CAWDMGDRDFSNQPQHF. The DNA of the CDR3 is TGTGCCTGGGATATGGGGGACAGGGACTTTAGCAATCAGCCCCAGCATTTT.

This clone was seen a handful of times. This chain uses TRBV5-4 with TRBJ1-2; no clear D gene. V lost 0 bases and J lost 3, with 6 bases in between. CDR1 and CDR2 from the germline V gene are SGHNT and YYREEE (reference sequence). The CDR3 runs 13 residues. CDR3: CASSLVEDYGYTF. The CDR3 DNA follows: TGTGCCAGCAGCTTGGTAGAGGACTATGGCTACACCTTC.

This clone was counted a single time. This chain joins TRBV27 and TRBJ1-3, with a tentative D call TRBD1 (5 bases). From germline, CDR1 is MNHEY and CDR2 SMNVEV (reference sequence). The CDR3 has 13 residues. V was cut by 8 bases and J by 5 bases, with 13 bases left in between. CDR3 in DNA: TGTGCCAGCGGACAAACCGGACGAAACACCATATATTTT. It codes for CASGQTGRNTIYF.

The chain uses TRBV4-2 and TRBJ2-1; 10 nucleotides agree with TRBD2. V was clipped by 11 bases and J by 4 bases; unmatched bases: 11. Germline CDR1 reads LGHNA; CDR2 reads YNFKEQ. This CDR3 has 15 residues. The CDR3: CAAGASSGGYNEQFF. CDR3 coding DNA: TGTGCCGCAGGTGCCTCTAGCGGGGGATACAATGAGCAGTTCTTC.

CDR3 in amino acids: CSVDEGSRGANTDTQYF. CDR3 DNA: TGCAGCGTTGATGAGGGGAGTCGGGGGGCCAACACAGATACGCAGTATTTT. The V and J genes are TRBV29-1 and TRBJ2-3; D is perhaps TRBD2 (7 bases). Per germline, CDR1 SQVTM and CDR2 ANQGSEA. Trimming left V 3 bases short and J 2 bases short, with 21 bases between. The CDR3 is 17 residues long.

J is TRBJ2-5 and V is TRBV10-2; D gene unclear. Between the trimmed V and J ends, which lost 2 bases and 1 base, there was a span of 8 bases. CDR1 is WSHSY, CDR2 SAAADI, per germline. The CDR3 consists of 14 residues. In DNA form, the CDR3 reads TGCGCCAGCAGTGAGGCGGCTGGCCAAGAGACCCAGTACTTC. Residues: CASSEAAGQETQYF.

The chain joins TRBV7-8 to TRBJ1-2, with TRBD1 matching over 8 bases. V shed 5 bases and J 1 base; nucleotides not matched to a gene: 6. CDR1 is SGHVS and CDR2 is FQNEAQ in the germline V gene. The CDR3 loop spans 15 amino acids. CDR3 residues: CASSRKDRDNYGYTF. CDR3 nucleotides: TGTGCCAGCAGCCGGAAGGACAGGGATAACTATGGCTACACCTTC.

The gene calls are TRBV19 and TRBJ1-6; the match to TRBD1 covers 12 bases. This CDR3 has 15 residues. The ends lost 10 bases at V and 6 bases at J; junction bases unmatched: 7. The germline V gene has CDR1 LNHDA and CDR2 SQIVND (reference sequence). CDR3 in DNA: TGTGCCATACTCGGGACAGGGGGCTTTAATTCACCCCTCCACTTT. It is translated as CAILGTGGFNSPLHF.

The chain couples TRBV7-2 to TRBJ1-2, with TRBD1 identical over 10 bases. V trimming: 1 base; J trimming: 3 bases; junction bases outside the gene matches: 5. The CDR3 sequence is 16 residues long. CDR1 is SGHTA and CDR2 is FQGNSA in the germline V gene. The DNA for the CDR3 is TGTGCCAGCAGCTTAGGGCTAGGACAGGGGGACTATGGCTACACCTTC. It codes for CASSLGLGQGDYGYTF.

The rearrangement uses TRBV10-1 and TRBJ1-2, with 9 positions matching TRBD1. Per germline, CDR1 WNHNN and CDR2 SYGVQD (reference sequence). The CDR3 length is 16 residues. V shed 6 bases and J 5 bases; nucleotides not matched to a gene: 13. The CDR3 reads CASRTIGQGPAYGYTF. Written as DNA, the CDR3 is TGCGCCAGCAGAACTATCGGACAGGGGCCCGCTTATGGCTACACCTTC.